This T cell receptor beta chain was sequenced during a study of ipilimumab plus nivolumab after autologous stem cell transplantation (dated by TCRdb to about 2021). For the wider study: Trial patients received a median of about five ipilimumab doses and about eight nivolumab doses. Patients in the myeloma cohort were either high-risk and transplant-naive or had relapsed within 3 years of a first autologous transplant. Thirty-five patients made up the trial's intent-to-treat population. Patients with high-risk diffuse large B cell lymphoma, mature T cell lymphoma, or multiple myeloma undergoing autologous transplant were enrolled in the trial.

V lost 11 bases and J lost 9 bases; the stretch between them is 16 bases long. CDR1 and CDR2 are read off the germline V gene as MDHEN and SYDVKM. The CDR3 contains 11 residues, cysteine and phenylalanine counted. The read is trimmed to its CDR3 DNA, 33 bases read in frame from base 1. This clone was detected once. Its specific antigen is unknown. No base quality values were provided; no much bigger clone lies one nucleotide off. Library creation used the immunoSEQ multiplex PCR assay. What TCRdb holds here is the immuneACCESS table cut down to in-frame rearrangements. Part of the clones is not present; checked against another copy, under half of the missing clones reflect an unresolved V gene, and the others are unexplained. Counted in this sample were tens of thousands of clones; more than 85% of them appeared once. 0.9% of the sample goes to the ten largest clones. The research as a whole found: The authors concluded that, as post-transplant consolidation, combined checkpoint inhibition appeared tolerable. According to the authors, a biologic rationale for studying the approach further came from T cell receptor repertoire, regulatory T cell phenotype and gut microbiota profiles.

Checkpoint therapy was initiated 14 to 28 days after autologous transplant, and ipilimumab was administered at 1 mg/kg intravenously on day 1 of selected weeks. Nivolumab was administered at 3 mg/kg intravenously on day 1 of weeks 1, 4, 7, 10, and every two weeks through week 26. This was a Phase Ib clinical trial that tested ipilimumab plus nivolumab, given as combined checkpoint inhibition, for consolidation following autologous stem cell transplantation. Material: PBMCs, obtained in a trial of ipilimumab plus nivolumab as post-transplant consolidation. The chain employs TRBV28 and TRBJ1-1; no D gene can be assigned with confidence. The TCR sequence derives from a male donor with multiple myeloma. The CDR3 has the sequence CAVLSQEQAFF. The DNA is as follows: TGTGCCGTCCTTAGTCAGGAGCAAGCTTTCTTT.